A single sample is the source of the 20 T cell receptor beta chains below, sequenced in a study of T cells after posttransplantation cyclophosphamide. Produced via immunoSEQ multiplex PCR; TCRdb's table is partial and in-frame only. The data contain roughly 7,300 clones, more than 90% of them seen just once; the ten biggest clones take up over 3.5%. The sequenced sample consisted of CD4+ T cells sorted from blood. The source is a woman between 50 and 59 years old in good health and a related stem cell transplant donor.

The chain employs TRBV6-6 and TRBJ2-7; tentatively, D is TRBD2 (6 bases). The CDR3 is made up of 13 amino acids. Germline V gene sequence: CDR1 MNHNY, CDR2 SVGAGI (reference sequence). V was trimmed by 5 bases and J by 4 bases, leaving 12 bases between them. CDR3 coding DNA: TGTGCCAGCAGTCGAGAACTAGCTTACGAGCAGTACTTC. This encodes CASSRELAYEQYF.

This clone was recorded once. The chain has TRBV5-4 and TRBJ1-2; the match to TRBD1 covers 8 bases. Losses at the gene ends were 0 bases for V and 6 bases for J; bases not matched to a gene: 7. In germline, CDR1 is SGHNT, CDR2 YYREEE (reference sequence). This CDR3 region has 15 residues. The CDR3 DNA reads TGTGCCAGCAGCTTGGGGCGGCAGGGGGCGGATGGCTACACCTTC. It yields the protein CASSLGRQGADGYTF.

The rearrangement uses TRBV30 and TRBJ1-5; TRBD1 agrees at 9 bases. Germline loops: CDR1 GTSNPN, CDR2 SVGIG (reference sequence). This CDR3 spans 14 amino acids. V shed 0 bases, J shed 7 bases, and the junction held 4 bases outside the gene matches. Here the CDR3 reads CAWSVRQGEQPQHF. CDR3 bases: TGTGCCTGGAGTGTACGACAGGGGGAGCAGCCCCAGCATTTT.

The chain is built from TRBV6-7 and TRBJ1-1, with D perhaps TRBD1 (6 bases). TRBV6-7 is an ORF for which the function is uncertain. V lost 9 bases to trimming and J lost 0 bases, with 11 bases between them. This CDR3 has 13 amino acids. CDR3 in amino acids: CARNRVMNTEAFF. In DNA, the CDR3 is TGTGCCAGGAACAGGGTTATGAACACTGAAGCTTTCTTT.

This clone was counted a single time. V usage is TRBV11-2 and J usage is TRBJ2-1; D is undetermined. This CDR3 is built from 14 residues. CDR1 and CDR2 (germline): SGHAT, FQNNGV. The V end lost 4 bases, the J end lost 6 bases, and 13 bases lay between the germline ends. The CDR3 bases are TGTGCCAGCAGCTCTTGGGCCCTAAGCAATGAGCAGTTCTTC. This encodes CASSSWALSNEQFF.

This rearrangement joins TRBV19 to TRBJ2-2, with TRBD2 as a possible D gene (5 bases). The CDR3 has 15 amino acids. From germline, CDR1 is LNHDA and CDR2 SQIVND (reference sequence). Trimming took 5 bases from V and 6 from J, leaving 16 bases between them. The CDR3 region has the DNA TGTGCCAGTAGTGTAGCGAGAGAAGTCGCCGGGGAGCTGTTTTTT. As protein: CASSVAREVAGELFF.

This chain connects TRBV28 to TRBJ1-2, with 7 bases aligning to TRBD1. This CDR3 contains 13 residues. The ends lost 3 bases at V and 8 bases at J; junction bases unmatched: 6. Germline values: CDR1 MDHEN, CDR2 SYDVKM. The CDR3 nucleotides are TGTGCCAGCAGTTTCAGGGACAGTGGCGGCTACACCTTC. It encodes CASSFRDSGGYTF.

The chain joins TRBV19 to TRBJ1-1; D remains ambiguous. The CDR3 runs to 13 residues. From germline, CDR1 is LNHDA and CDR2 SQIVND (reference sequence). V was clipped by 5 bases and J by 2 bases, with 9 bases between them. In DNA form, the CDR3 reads TGTGCCAGTAGTGTTTCAGTAAACACTGAAGCTTTCTTT. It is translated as CASSVSVNTEAFF.

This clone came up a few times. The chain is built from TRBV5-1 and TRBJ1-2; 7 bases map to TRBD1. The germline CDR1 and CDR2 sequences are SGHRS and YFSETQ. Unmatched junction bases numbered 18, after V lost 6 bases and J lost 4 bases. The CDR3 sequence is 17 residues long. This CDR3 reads CASTEGGSTGSGYGYTF. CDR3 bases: TGCGCCAGCACCGAAGGGGGGTCGACAGGGTCGGGCTATGGCTACACCTTC.

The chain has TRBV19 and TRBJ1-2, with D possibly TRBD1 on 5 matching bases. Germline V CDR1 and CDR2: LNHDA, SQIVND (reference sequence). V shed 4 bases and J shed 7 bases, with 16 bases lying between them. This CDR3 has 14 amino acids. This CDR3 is CASSKDIGFVGYTF. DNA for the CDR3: TGTGCCAGTAGTAAGGACATTGGGTTCGTTGGCTACACCTTC.

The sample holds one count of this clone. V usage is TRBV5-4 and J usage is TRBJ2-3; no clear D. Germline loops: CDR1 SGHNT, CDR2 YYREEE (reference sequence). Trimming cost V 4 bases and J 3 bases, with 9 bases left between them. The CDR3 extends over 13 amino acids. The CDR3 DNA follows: TGTGCCAGCAGCCAGACTCCTACAGATACGCAGTATTTT. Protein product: CASSQTPTDTQYF.

The CDR3 here is CAIRIAGDSYEQYF. As DNA, the CDR3 is TGTGCCATCAGGATAGCGGGAGACTCCTACGAGCAGTACTTC. The J gene is TRBJ2-7, the V gene TRBV10-3; 9 positions agree with TRBD2. The V gene end was trimmed by 6 bases and the J gene end by 0 bases; junction bases not matched to a gene: 3. This CDR3 is built from 14 residues. Germline CDR1 is ENHRY and CDR2 is SYGVKD.

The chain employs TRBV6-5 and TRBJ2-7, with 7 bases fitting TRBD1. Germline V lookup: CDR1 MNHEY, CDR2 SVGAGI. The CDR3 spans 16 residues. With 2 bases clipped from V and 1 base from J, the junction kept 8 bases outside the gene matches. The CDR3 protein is CASSYGTPGQSYEQYF. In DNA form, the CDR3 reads TGTGCCAGCAGTTACGGCACACCGGGACAGTCCTACGAGCAGTACTTC.

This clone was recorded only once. The CDR3 DNA is TGTGCCAGTAGCCAACGAGGCAGGGGCTACTATGGCTACACCTTC. This translates into CASSQRGRGYYGYTF. The rearrangement joins TRBV19 to TRBJ1-2, with D possibly TRBD1 on 6 matching bases. Between the trimmed V and J ends, which lost 6 bases and 3 bases, there was a span of 17 bases. Germline CDR1 and CDR2: LNHDA and SQIVND (reference sequence). This CDR3 has 15 amino acids.

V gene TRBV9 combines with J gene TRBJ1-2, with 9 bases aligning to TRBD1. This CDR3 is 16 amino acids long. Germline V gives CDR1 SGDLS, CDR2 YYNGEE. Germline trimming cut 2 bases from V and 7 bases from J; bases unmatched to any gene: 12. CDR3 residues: CASSVPSRDRAGGYTF. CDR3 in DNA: TGTGCCAGCAGCGTGCCCTCCCGGGACAGGGCCGGTGGCTACACCTTC.

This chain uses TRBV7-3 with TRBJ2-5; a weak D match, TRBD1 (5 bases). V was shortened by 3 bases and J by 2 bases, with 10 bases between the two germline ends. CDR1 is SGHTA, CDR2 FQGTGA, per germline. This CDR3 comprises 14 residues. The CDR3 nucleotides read TGTGCCAGCAGCTTGATCGACAGTCAAGAGACCCAGTACTTC. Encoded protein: CASSLIDSQETQYF.

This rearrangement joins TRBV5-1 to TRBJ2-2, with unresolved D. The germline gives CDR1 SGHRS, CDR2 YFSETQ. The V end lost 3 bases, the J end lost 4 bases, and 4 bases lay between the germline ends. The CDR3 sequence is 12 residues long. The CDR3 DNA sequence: TGCGCCAGCAGCTCCCGCACCGGGGAGCTGTTTTTT. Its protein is CASSSRTGELFF.

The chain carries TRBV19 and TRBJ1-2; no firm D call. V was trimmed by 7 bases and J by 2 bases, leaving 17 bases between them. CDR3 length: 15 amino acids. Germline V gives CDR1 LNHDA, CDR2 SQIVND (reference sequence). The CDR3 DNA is TGTGCCAGTATCGTCAGCGTGTATCGAAACTATGGCTACACCTTC. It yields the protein CASIVSVYRNYGYTF.

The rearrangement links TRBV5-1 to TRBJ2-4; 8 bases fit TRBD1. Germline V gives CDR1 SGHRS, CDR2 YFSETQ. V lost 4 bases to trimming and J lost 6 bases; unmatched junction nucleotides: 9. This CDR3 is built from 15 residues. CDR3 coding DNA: TGCGCCAGCAGCCAATCGCCGACAGGGGCAAACATTCAGTACTTC. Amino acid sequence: CASSQSPTGANIQYF. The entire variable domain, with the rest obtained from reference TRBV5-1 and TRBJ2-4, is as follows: KAGVTQTPRYLIKTRGQQVTLSCSPISGHRSVSWYQQTPGQGLQFLFEYFSETQRNKGNFPGRFSGRQFSNSRSEMNVSTLELGDSALYLCASSQSPTGANIQYFGAGTRLSVL.

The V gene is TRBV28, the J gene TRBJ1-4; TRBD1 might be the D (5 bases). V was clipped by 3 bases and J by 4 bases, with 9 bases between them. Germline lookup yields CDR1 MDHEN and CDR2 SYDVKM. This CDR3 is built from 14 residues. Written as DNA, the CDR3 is TGTGCCAGCAGTTTTCAGGGCTTTAATGAAAAACTGTTTTTT. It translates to CASSFQGFNEKLFF.